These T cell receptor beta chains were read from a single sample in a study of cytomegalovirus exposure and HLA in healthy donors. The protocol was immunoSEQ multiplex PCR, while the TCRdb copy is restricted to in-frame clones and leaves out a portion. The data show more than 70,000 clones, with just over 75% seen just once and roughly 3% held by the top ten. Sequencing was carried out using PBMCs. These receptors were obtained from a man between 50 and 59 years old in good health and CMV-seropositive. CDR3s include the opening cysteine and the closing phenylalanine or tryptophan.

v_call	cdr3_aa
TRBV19	CASSSNRNTGELFF
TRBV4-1	CASSQLGLAGYEQYF
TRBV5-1	CASSLGDRGEKLFF
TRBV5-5	CASRRDRAANSGNTIYF
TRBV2	CASSEDGGGQIYTF
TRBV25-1	CASSVTGLGNTEAFF
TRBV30	CAWSVAGVEAFF
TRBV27	CASSLLTSGFSGANGLTF
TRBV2	CASSEALRETSTGELFF
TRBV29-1	CSVEQGMVSEQYF
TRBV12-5	CASGLFPFFSPGQGASTNEKLFF
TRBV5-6	CASSTDRVNGLTF
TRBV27	CASSEGGSRSYNEQFF
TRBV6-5	CASTPTGFYGGEAFF
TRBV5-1	CASIAGTTDTQYF
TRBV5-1	CASSLGQELTEAFF
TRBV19	CASSAPGTPSVEQYF
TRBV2	CASRAHRGASNQPQHF
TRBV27	CASSPVRSTEAFF
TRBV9	CASSVGRDRGRTNYGYTF
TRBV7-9	CASSLVTAVRGGYTF
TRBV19	CASSMWLGTDTQYF
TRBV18	CASSGGQQNQPQHF
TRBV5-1	CASSLDSFNYGYTF
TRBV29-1	CSVSEVKAFF
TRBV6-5	CASSYPGTGQAFF
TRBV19	CASKSLEGLSYNEQFF